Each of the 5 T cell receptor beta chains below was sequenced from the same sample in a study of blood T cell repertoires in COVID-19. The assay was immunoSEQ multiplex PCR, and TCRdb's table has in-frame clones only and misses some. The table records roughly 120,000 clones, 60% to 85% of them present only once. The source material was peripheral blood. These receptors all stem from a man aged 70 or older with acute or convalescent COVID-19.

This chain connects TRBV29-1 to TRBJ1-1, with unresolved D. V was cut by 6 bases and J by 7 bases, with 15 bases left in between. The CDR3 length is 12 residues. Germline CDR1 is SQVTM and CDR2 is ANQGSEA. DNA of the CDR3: TGCAGCGTAGGCTTTGGGCAGGATGAAGCTTTCTTT. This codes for CSVGFGQDEAFF.

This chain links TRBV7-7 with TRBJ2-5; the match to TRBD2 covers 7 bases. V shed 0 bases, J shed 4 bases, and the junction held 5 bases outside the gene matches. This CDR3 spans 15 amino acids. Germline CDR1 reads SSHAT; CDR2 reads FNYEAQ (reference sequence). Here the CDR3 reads CASSLAWGGVETQYF. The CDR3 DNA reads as TGTGCCAGCAGCTTAGCGTGGGGGGGGGTAGAGACCCAGTACTTC.

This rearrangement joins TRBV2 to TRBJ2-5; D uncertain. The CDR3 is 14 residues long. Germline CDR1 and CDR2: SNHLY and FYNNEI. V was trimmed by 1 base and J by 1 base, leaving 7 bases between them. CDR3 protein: CASSEGAGQETQYF. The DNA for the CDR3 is TGTGCCAGCAGTGAAGGGGCAGGCCAAGAGACCCAGTACTTC.

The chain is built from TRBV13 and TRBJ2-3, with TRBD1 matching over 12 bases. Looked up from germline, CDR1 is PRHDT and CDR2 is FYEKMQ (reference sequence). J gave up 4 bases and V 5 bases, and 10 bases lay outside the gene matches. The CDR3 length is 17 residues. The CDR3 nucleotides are TGTGCCAGCAGCCCTGGGACAGGGGGCGCCGGTGCAGATACGCAGTATTTT. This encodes CASSPGTGGAGADTQYF.

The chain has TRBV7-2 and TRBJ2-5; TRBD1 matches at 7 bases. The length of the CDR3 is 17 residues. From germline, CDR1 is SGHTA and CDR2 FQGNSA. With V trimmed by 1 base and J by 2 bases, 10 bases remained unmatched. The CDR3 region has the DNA TGTGCCAGCAGCTTAGGGGTGGCAGGGGGTCGACAAGAGACCCAGTACTTC. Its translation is CASSLGVAGGRQETQYF. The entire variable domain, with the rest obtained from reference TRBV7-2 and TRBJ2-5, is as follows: GAGVSQSPSNKVTEKGKDVELRCDPISGHTALYWYRQSLGQGLEFLIYFQGNSAPDKSGLPSDRFSAERTGGSVSTLTIQRTQQEDSAVYLCASSLGVAGGRQETQYFGPGTRLLVL.